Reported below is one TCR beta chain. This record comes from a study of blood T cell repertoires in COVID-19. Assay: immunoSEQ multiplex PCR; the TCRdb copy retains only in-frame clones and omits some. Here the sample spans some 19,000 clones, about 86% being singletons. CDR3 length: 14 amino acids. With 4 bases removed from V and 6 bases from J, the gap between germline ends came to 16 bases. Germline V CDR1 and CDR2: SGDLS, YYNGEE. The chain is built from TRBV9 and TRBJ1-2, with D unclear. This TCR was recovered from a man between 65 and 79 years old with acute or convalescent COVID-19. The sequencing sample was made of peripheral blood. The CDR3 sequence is CASSPQVGGNGYTF. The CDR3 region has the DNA TGTGCCAGCAGCCCCCAAGTGGGCGGGAATGGCTACACCTTC. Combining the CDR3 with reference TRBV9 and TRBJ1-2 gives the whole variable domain DSGVTQTPKHLITATGQRVTLRCSPRSGDLSVYWYQQSLDQGLQFLIQYYNGEERAKGNILERFSAQQFPDLHSELNLSSLELGDSALYFCASSPQVGGNGYTFGSGTRLTVV.